These T cell receptor beta chains were read from a single sample in a study of blood T cell repertoires in COVID-19. The protocol was immunoSEQ multiplex PCR, while the TCRdb copy is restricted to in-frame clones and leaves out a portion. The sample carries around 140,000 clones, roughly 85% recorded once. Sequencing was carried out using peripheral blood. These receptors all come from a human donor with acute or convalescent COVID-19. The donor label of this sample is uncertain. Both conserved end residues are part of each CDR3.

v_call	cdr3_aa
TRBV19	CASSIDHSYNEQFF
TRBV5-8	CASSLYWDSDTDTQYF
TRBV5-1	CASSSIPGQGVADTQYF
TRBV28	CASREGVFDTEAFF
TRBV6-6	CASSTGRPNTEAFF
TRBV3-1/TRBV3-2	CASSQAGTGGYNEQFF
TRBV14	CASSQAGGGTQYF
TRBV18	CASSPQNRVNTEAFF
TRBV11-2	CASRFTDTIYF
TRBV14	CASSQDYFGTVYTEAFF
TRBV7-2	CATTRFSGSGSDTQYF
TRBV7-3	CASSLSRGETQYF
TRBV30	CALQVGLYEQYF
TRBV7-5	CATLHLAGTAGANVLTF
TRBV7-2	CASSLIVWTTDQNEQFF
TRBV18	CASSPSSGGMDEKLFF
TRBV4-2	CASSQDGGQPHLRYYGYTF
TRBV2	CASSEVRGSNEKLFF
TRBV7-2	CASSFIGQGRSTNTEAFF
TRBV18	CASSDSSFSYNSPLHF
TRBV24-1	CATSEPGTGNTGELFF
TRBV3-1/TRBV3-2	CASSQASRGNSPLHF
TRBV3-1/TRBV3-2	CASSVRYEQYF
TRBV12-5	CASGLGQGGFNTGELFF
TRBV5-5	CASSSPGGGYGYTF
TRBV7-3	CASSLGRGAYNEQFF
TRBV6-5	CASRDGQGIGNTIYF
TRBV23-1	CASSQSQGRVGETQYF
TRBV10-3	CAISAGINEQFF
TRBV6-4	CASSDSSPWWRGVVYEQYF
TRBV5-1	CASSVTGDPETQYF
TRBV6-6	CASSYSRAGAEDTQYF
TRBV2	CASSPTGPGSTDTQYF
TRBV19	CASSQRAEQFF